The clone carrying this T cell receptor (beta chain) was picked up a small number of times. The V end was cut by 3 bases, the J end by 4 bases, with 15 bases between. CDR1 is SEHNR and CDR2 is FQNEAQ in the germline V gene (reference sequence). The CDR3 has 15 amino acids. This sample is drawn from a study of T cells in Graves' hyperthyroidism and ophthalmopathy. Amplification targeted TCR beta CDR3 regions from RNA transcripts. First-round RT-PCR with HTBI primers amplified the TCR CDR3 region. TCRdb used MiXCR to reprocess the multiplex PCR reads, holding one entry per CDR3 protein. The sample contains about 540,000 distinct CDR3 sequences, 40% to 55% of which appear only once.

This TCR derives from a woman in her late teens or twenties with Graves' hyperthyroidism. What was sequenced was peripheral blood or thyroid tissue (not recorded which). This rearrangement joins TRBV7-9 to TRBJ2-5; the D gene is possibly TRBD1 (6 bases). Here the CDR3 reads CASSFLGGASETQYF. CDR3 sequence (DNA): TGTGCCAGCAGCTTCTTAGGGGGAGCTTCAGAGACCCAGTACTTC. Complete variable domain (other parts from reference TRBV7-9 and TRBJ2-5): DTGVSQNPRHKITKRGQNVTFRCDPISEHNRLYWYRQTLGQGPEFLTYFQNEAQLEKSRLLSDRFSAERPKGSFSTLEIQRTEQGDSAMYLCASSFLGGASETQYFGPGTRLLVL.